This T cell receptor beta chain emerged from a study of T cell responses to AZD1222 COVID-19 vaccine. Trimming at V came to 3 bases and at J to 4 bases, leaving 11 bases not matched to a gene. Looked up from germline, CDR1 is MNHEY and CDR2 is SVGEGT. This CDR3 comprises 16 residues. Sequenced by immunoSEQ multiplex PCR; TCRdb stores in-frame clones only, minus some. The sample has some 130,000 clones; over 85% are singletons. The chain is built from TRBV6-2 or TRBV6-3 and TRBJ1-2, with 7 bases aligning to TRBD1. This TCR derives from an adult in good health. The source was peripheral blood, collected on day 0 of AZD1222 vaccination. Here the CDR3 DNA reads TGTGCCAGCAGTTATTCACGTTCGGGACAGACCTATGGCTACACCTTC. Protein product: CASSYSRSGQTYGYTF.